This T cell receptor (beta chain) derives from a study of response to subunit inactivated influenza vaccine. Worth noting for this clonotype: Its antigen is currently unknown.

V was pared by 9 bases and J by 6 bases, with 19 bases between. CDR1 is SGHDT, CDR2 YYEEEE, per germline. The CDR3 is 13 residues long. From the RT-PCR reads, TCRdb called clonotypes with MiXCR, one entry per CDR3 protein. The repertoire holds 450,000 to 600,000 distinct CDR3 sequences, with 15% to 20% as singletons. Whole-study results and caveats: The authors put forward the suggestion that each seasonal influenza vaccination may bring in only a limited number of new T cells.

V gene TRBV5-6 combines with J gene TRBJ2-7; D perhaps matches TRBD2 (6 bases). This material consisted of CD4+ T cells sorted from PBMCs, taken around 25 months after vaccination. The source of this sequence is a man aged 45 to 70 who received an inactivated influenza vaccine. The CDR3: CAMSRELLCEQYF. DNA for the CDR3: TGTGCCATGAGCCGGGAGCTCCTCTGCGAGCAGTACTTC.